These T cell receptor beta chains were read from a single sample in a study of blood T cell repertoires in COVID-19. Sequencing used immunoSEQ multiplex PCR; TCRdb keeps in-frame clones, though not all of them. The table shows some 96,000 clones, with 65% to 90% occurring only once. The sequenced sample was peripheral blood. The receptors stem from an elderly man with acute or convalescent COVID-19. Each CDR3 is given with its conserved first and last residue. Each record gives: clone size, V gene, D gene, J gene, CDR3 protein, CDR3 DNA. D genes are given only for firm matches. Only part of the rows carry a size: once, few, many, or a class if the clone is expanded.

clone size: .
V gene: TRBV5-5
D gene: .
J gene: TRBJ1-5
CDR3 protein: CASSFGGASNQPQHF
CDR3 DNA: TGTGCCAGCAGCTTCGGGGGGGCTAGCAATCAGCCCCAGCATTTT

clone size: .
V gene: TRBV11-2
D gene: TRBD2
J gene: TRBJ2-2
CDR3 protein: CASSLDPGLAGDTGELFF
CDR3 DNA: TGTGCCAGCAGCTTAGATCCCGGACTAGCGGGAGACACCGGGGAGCTGTTTTTT

clone size: .
V gene: TRBV2
D gene: .
J gene: TRBJ2-3
CDR3 protein: CASMRSGASQYF
CDR3 DNA: TGTGCCAGCATGAGGTCGGGAGCCTCGCAGTATTTT

clone size: .
V gene: TRBV24-1
D gene: TRBD1
J gene: TRBJ2-1
CDR3 protein: CATRGNRGNEQFF
CDR3 DNA: TGTGCCACCAGAGGGAACAGGGGCAATGAGCAGTTCTTC

clone size: .
V gene: TRBV5-4
D gene: .
J gene: TRBJ2-7
CDR3 protein: CASSRKDSTEQYF
CDR3 DNA: TGTGCCAGCAGCCGAAAGGACAGTACCGAGCAGTACTTC

clone size: once
V gene: TRBV3-1/TRBV3-2
D gene: .
J gene: TRBJ1-2
CDR3 protein: CASSQDWSEADNYGYTF
CDR3 DNA: TGTGCCAGCAGCCAAGATTGGTCGGAGGCGGATAACTATGGCTACACCTTC

clone size: .
V gene: TRBV14
D gene: TRBD1
J gene: TRBJ2-3
CDR3 protein: CASSQWTGGSTDTQYF
CDR3 DNA: TGTGCCAGCAGCCAATGGACAGGGGGGAGTACAGATACGCAGTATTTT

clone size: .
V gene: TRBV6-1
D gene: TRBD1
J gene: TRBJ1-4
CDR3 protein: CASSDRDRGRKLFF
CDR3 DNA: TGTGCCAGCAGTGACCGGGACAGGGGTCGAAAACTGTTTTTT

clone size: .
V gene: TRBV11-2
D gene: TRBD1
J gene: TRBJ2-3
CDR3 protein: CASSLRQGLADTQYF
CDR3 DNA: TGTGCCAGCAGCTTACGACAGGGGCTGGCAGATACGCAGTATTTT

clone size: .
V gene: TRBV18
D gene: TRBD1
J gene: TRBJ1-4
CDR3 protein: CASSPLTGENEKLFF
CDR3 DNA: TGTGCCAGCTCACCACTGACAGGGGAGAATGAAAAACTGTTTTTT

clone size: .
V gene: TRBV3-1/TRBV3-2
D gene: TRBD1
J gene: TRBJ2-2
CDR3 protein: CASRQGMAGELFF
CDR3 DNA: TGTGCCAGTCGACAGGGGATGGCCGGGGAGCTGTTTTTT

clone size: .
V gene: TRBV5-4
D gene: TRBD1
J gene: TRBJ1-6
CDR3 protein: CASSVGTGTNSPLHF
CDR3 DNA: TGTGCCAGCAGCGTGGGGACAGGAACAAATTCACCCCTCCACTTT

clone size: once
V gene: TRBV24-1
D gene: .
J gene: TRBJ2-6
CDR3 protein: CATSDNRESGANVLTF
CDR3 DNA: TGTGCCACCAGTGATAATAGGGAGTCTGGGGCCAACGTCCTGACTTTC

clone size: .
V gene: TRBV5-4
D gene: .
J gene: TRBJ2-5
CDR3 protein: CASSLMGREETQYF
CDR3 DNA: TGTGCCAGCAGCTTGATGGGCAGGGAAGAGACCCAGTACTTC

clone size: .
V gene: TRBV19
D gene: .
J gene: TRBJ2-1
CDR3 protein: CASSTSGGLYNEQFF
CDR3 DNA: TGTGCCAGTAGTACGTCCGGAGGGCTCTACAATGAGCAGTTCTTC

clone size: .
V gene: TRBV6-5
D gene: .
J gene: TRBJ2-3
CDR3 protein: CASIGAVDTQYF
CDR3 DNA: TGTGCCAGCATAGGAGCGGTAGATACGCAGTATTTT

clone size: .
V gene: TRBV6-6
D gene: .
J gene: TRBJ2-2
CDR3 protein: CASSYGGNTGELFF
CDR3 DNA: TGTGCCAGCAGTTATGGAGGGAACACCGGGGAGCTGTTTTTT

clone size: few
V gene: TRBV6-2/TRBV6-3
D gene: TRBD2
J gene: TRBJ2-2
CDR3 protein: CASSFRLARRGELFF
CDR3 DNA: TGTGCCAGCAGTTTCAGACTAGCGAGGAGGGGGGAGCTGTTTTTT